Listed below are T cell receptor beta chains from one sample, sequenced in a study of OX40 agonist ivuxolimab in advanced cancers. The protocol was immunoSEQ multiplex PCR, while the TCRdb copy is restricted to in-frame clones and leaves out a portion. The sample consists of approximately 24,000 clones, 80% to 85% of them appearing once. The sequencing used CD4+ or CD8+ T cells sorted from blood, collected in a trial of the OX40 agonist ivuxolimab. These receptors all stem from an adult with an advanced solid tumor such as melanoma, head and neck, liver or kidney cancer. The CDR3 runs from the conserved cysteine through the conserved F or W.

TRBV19 CASSNRGTFSEQYF
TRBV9 CASRRGQGSGEQFF
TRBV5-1 CASSLDSNQPQHF
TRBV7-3 CASSSGYNSPLHF
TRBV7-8 CASSLAGPSGSSDTQYF
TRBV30 CAWTGGDYGYTF
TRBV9 CASSVRGVREEKLFF
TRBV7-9 CASSLGVGMNTEAFF
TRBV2 CASLGIGDMNTEAFF
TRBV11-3 CASRGQGSEAFF